What follows is one T cell receptor beta chain and its context. This record belongs to a study of Tregs in tolerant kidney transplant recipients. Only in-frame clones appear in the TCRdb table, and some are missing; sequencing was by immunoSEQ multiplex PCR. The sample yields 50,000 to 75,000 clones, approximately 83% seen once. Unstimulated Tregs (CD4+CD25+CD127-) and CD4+CD25- non-Tregs were sorted from PBMCs. An overnight rest at 37°C with about 200 IU/ml IL-2 preceded regulatory T cell sorting from thawed PBMCs. Trimming at V came to 8 bases and at J to 5 bases, leaving 1 base not matched to a gene. Germline V gene sequence: CDR1 ENHRY, CDR2 SYGVKD. The CDR3 runs to 11 residues.

The gene calls are TRBV10-3 and TRBJ2-5; 8 positions match TRBD1. This TCR derives from a human donor who received a combined kidney and bone marrow transplant. Sequenced here: Tregs from blood, sampled before the transplant. In nucleotides, the CDR3 is TGTGCCATCCGGACAGGGGAGACCCAGTACTTC. Amino acid sequence: CAIRTGETQYF.